The sequence of this T cell receptor beta chain was determined in a study of blood T cell repertoires in COVID-19 (dated by TCRdb to 2019 to 2021). In the study overall: The collaborator samples originated in the United States, Italy and Spain and spanned the acute and convalescent phases of COVID-19. The material from the prospective study consisted of cDNA or gDNA derived from T cells, B-cell-depleted T cells, or PBMCs. Subjects who had been exposed to COVID-19, were actively infected with it, or had recovered from it provided the deeply sampled blood TCRbeta repertoires that made up the dataset. The repertoires were released in a freely available public database meant as a resource for research on the immune response to SARS-CoV-2. The samples were drawn from the first 160 participants of the ongoing ImmuneRACE study and from 1,254 subjects provided by 6 global collaborators. A de-identified subject ID, COVID-19 status, age in years and sex were almost always included in the sample metadata. Where HLA class I and class II types were available, the types were taken from metadata supplied by the sample provider, not from assay-based typing. General conclusions and limits of the study: The amount of clinical and demographic metadata varied by source and participant and was provided uncurated.

Concerning this clone: Its antigen has not been determined. There are no base qualities to consult, and no much larger clone falls within one base.

TCRbeta CDR3 regions were amplified from genomic DNA by means of the immunoSEQ Assay, a bias-controlled multiplex PCR. The source study handled its data this way. The number of nucleated cells in each sample was estimated by amplification of reference gene primers within the assay. Sequence reads were collapsed and filtered to measure the absolute abundance of every unique TCRbeta CDR3 rearrangement. Productive Simpson clonality was computed per sample as the square root of Simpson's diversity index over productive rearrangements. TCRdb mirrors the immuneACCESS table, restricted to in-frame sequences. Some clones are absent from its copies; in checked studies, under half trace to an unresolved V gene, and the reason for the others is unknown. The V and J calls and the clone size are those of that table, but D and trimming were determined from the DNA. Across this sample there are 270,000 or so clones, with roughly 87% seen only once. Of the sample, 13% falls within the top ten clones.

Collaborating institutions collected whole blood in K2EDTA tubes following their own protocols. For TCRbeta analysis, collaborators shipped samples as frozen whole blood, isolated PBMCs, or DNA extracted from either of those sample types. This clonotype was obtained from a human donor in a cohort sampled during active COVID-19. Sequenced material: peripheral blood.

For the CDR3, the sequence is CASSTHGTGELFF. The nucleotide sequence reads as follows: TGTGCCAGCAGCACCCACGGGACCGGGGAGCTGTTTTTT. The rearrangement combines TRBV12-3 or TRBV12-4 with TRBJ2-2; the D gene cannot be resolved reliably. From its cysteine to its phenylalanine, the CDR3 spans 13 amino acids. CDR3 DNA is the only sequence kept; it has 39 bases, read in frame from the first base. The trim is 6 bases for V and 5 bases for J, with a gap of 10 bases between the germline ends.